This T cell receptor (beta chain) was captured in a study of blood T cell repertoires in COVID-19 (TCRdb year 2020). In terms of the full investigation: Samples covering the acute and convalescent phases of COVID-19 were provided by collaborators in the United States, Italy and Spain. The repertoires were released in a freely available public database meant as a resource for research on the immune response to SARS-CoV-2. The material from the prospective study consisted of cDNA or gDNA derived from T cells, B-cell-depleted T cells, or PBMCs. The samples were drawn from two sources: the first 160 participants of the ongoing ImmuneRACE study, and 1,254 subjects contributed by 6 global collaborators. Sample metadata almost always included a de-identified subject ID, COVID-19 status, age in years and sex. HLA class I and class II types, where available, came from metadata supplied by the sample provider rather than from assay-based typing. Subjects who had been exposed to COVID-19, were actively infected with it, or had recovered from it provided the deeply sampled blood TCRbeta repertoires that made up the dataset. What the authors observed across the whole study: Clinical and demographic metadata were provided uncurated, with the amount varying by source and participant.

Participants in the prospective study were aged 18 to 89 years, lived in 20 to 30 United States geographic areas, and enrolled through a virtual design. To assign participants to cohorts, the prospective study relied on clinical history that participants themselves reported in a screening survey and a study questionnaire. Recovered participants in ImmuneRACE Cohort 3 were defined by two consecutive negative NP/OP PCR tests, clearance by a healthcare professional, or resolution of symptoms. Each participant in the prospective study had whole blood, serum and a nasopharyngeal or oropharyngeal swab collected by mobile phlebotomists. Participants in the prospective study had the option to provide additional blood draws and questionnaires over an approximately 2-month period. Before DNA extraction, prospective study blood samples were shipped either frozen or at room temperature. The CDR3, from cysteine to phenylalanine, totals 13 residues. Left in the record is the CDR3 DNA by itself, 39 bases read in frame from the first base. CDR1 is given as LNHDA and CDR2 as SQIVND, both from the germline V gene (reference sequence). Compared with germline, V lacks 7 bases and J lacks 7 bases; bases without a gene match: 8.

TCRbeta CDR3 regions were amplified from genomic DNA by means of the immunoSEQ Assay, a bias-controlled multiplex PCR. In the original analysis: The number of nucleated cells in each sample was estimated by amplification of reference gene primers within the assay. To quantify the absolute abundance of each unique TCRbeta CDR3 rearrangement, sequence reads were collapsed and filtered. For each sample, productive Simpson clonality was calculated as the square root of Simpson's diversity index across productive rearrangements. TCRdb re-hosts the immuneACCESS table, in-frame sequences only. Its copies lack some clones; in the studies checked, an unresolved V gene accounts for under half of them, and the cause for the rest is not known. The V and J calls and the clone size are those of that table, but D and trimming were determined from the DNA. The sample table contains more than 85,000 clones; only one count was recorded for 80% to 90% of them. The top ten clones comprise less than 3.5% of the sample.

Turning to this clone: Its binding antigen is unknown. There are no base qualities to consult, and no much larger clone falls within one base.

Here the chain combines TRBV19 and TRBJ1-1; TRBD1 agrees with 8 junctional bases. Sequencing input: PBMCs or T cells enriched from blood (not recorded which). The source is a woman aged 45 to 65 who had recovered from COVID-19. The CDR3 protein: CASKFRGLDEAFF. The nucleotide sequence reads TGTGCCAGTAAGTTCAGGGGGCTGGATGAAGCTTTCTTT.